What follows describes a single T cell receptor beta chain. These data originate in a study of blood T cell repertoires in COVID-19. Overall study: In each case, the material was cDNA or gDNA derived from T cells, B-cell-depleted T cells, or PBMCs.

Germline V gene sequence: CDR1 SGHVS, CDR2 FNYEAQ. V was clipped by 5 bases and J by 7 bases; unmatched bases: 12. CDR3 length equals 16 residues. As processed by the authors: From reference gene primer amplification, estimates of nucleated cell counts were derived. Generated by immunoSEQ multiplex PCR, the TCRdb table keeps only in-frame clones and is missing some. The V and J calls and clone size were taken over from that table, and D and trimming were inferred from the DNA. Counted here are roughly 270,000 clones, 70% to 90% occurring once; the ten biggest clones make up 5.1%. The receptor was derived from a man aged 45 to 65 with active or convalescent COVID-19. The sample comprised peripheral blood. The chain couples TRBV7-6 to TRBJ1-4, with 8 bases fitting TRBD1. The CDR3 nucleotides are TGTGCCAGCAGCCTATCGGTTCAGGGGGCAGGTGAAAAACTGTTTTTT. Protein product: CASSLSVQGAGEKLFF.